Listed below are T cell receptor beta chains from one sample, sequenced in a study of cytomegalovirus exposure and HLA in healthy donors. TCRdb's copy holds only in-frame clones and misses some; the assay was immunoSEQ multiplex PCR. The data contain more than 200,000 clones, roughly 82% of them seen just once; the ten biggest clones take up around 6%. The source material was PBMCs. Source of these receptors: a middle-aged man in good health and CMV-seropositive. The conserved cysteine and the conserved F or W are not part of the CDR3 here. The order of the fields is V gene, CDR3 protein.

v_call: TRBV5-1
cdr3_aa: ASSLVGVGANVLT

v_call: TRBV2
cdr3_aa: ASSEGRGIYEQY

v_call: TRBV5-1
cdr3_aa: ASSLGPRANEQF

v_call: TRBV6-5
cdr3_aa: ASSRRNGMNTEAF

v_call: TRBV27
cdr3_aa: ASSWDRAYEQY

v_call: TRBV2
cdr3_aa: ASTGQGNSPLH

v_call: TRBV25-1
cdr3_aa: ASSEGWGFGYT

v_call: TRBV19
cdr3_aa: ASTGLVFGEQF

v_call: TRBV14
cdr3_aa: ASSPLDREETQY

v_call: TRBV9
cdr3_aa: ASSTTSGTQY

v_call: TRBV27
cdr3_aa: ASRLTGVTEAF

v_call: TRBV29-1
cdr3_aa: SVEARTGGMYEQY

v_call: TRBV19
cdr3_aa: ASSLGQGRYGYT

v_call: TRBV27
cdr3_aa: ASQPGGRLNYEQY

v_call: TRBV25-1
cdr3_aa: ASSFGQGALGTQY

v_call: TRBV30
cdr3_aa: AWSRGAGESTDTQY

v_call: TRBV7-9
cdr3_aa: ASSLGVQASSGANVLT

v_call: TRBV5-6
cdr3_aa: ASTRLRADTQY

v_call: TRBV7-9
cdr3_aa: ASSLDRGGTTEAF

v_call: TRBV7-6
cdr3_aa: ASSFRRLAGGETQY

v_call: TRBV5-4
cdr3_aa: ASSLVGRAGTDTQY

v_call: TRBV5-1
cdr3_aa: ASSSFSGTTDTQY

v_call: TRBV7-6
cdr3_aa: ASSPSPGTGGRYSGQY

v_call: TRBV25-1
cdr3_aa: ASSASGPRANEQF

v_call: TRBV7-8
cdr3_aa: ASSLAELGVDTQY

v_call: TRBV18
cdr3_aa: ASSPGTGAFYEQY

v_call: TRBV27
cdr3_aa: ASSSLTLGLAGDTGELF

v_call: TRBV30
cdr3_aa: AWTKGAGVTGNEQF

v_call: TRBV25-1
cdr3_aa: ASRGSGSTDTQY

v_call: TRBV10-3
cdr3_aa: AISESALVGGTEAF

v_call: TRBV2
cdr3_aa: ASKAAGQELYEQY

v_call: TRBV18
cdr3_aa: ASSRDREDGYT

v_call: TRBV15
cdr3_aa: ATSRDASGDSYEQY

v_call: TRBV6-1
cdr3_aa: ASSGQVSSGNTIY

v_call: TRBV10-2
cdr3_aa: ASSYRGQNTEAF

v_call: TRBV9
cdr3_aa: ASSGPPSNQPQH

v_call: TRBV30
cdr3_aa: AWSGRDSQGNTIY

v_call: TRBV9
cdr3_aa: ASSRPEAGGDKTQY

v_call: TRBV5-8
cdr3_aa: ASSLGGRTYNEQF